This T cell receptor beta chain emerged from a study of blood T cell repertoires in COVID-19 (dated by TCRdb to about 2020). Background on the whole study: Samples from collaborators originated in the United States, Italy and Spain and spanned both the acute and convalescent phases of COVID-19. Where available, HLA class I and class II types were taken from metadata supplied by the sample provider and were not determined by assay-based typing. Deeply sampled blood TCRbeta repertoires from subjects exposed to, actively infected with, or recovered from COVID-19 were included in the dataset. The prospective study material was composed of cDNA or gDNA derived from T cells, B-cell-depleted T cells, or PBMCs. Samples were obtained from the ongoing ImmuneRACE study (first 160 participants) and from about 1,300 subjects provided by 6 global collaborators. Nearly every sample came with metadata listing a de-identified subject ID, COVID-19 status, age in years and sex. The repertoires were made available in a free public database intended to serve as a resource for research on the immune response to SARS-CoV-2.

As to this clone: Its antigen specificity is not known. No base quality information exists; no much larger clone differs at one position.

Sequences SGHDT (CDR1) and YYEEEE (CDR2) are obtained from the germline V gene. From its cysteine to its phenylalanine, the CDR3 spans 15 amino acids. Only the CDR3 part of the read is kept: 45 bases, read in frame from the first base. V loses 0 bases at its end and J loses 4 bases; junction bases beyond the gene matches: 6. What the work shows at the level of the full study, not this receptor alone: Clinical and demographic metadata were provided uncurated, with the amount varying by source and participant.

TCRbeta CDR3 regions were amplified from genomic DNA using the immunoSEQ Assay, a bias-controlled multiplex PCR. The published analysis was carried out like this. The number of nucleated cells in each sample was estimated by amplification of reference gene primers within the assay. To quantify the absolute abundance of each unique TCRbeta CDR3 rearrangement, sequence reads were collapsed and filtered. For each sample, productive Simpson clonality was calculated by taking the square root of Simpson's diversity index across productive rearrangements. The clones in this table, taken by TCRdb from immuneACCESS, are in-frame only. Not every clone is retained; where verified, under half of the shortfall comes from an unresolved V gene, and the cause of the rest is unknown. That table gives V, J and clone size, and the DNA gave D and trimming. This sample has some 290,000 clones in its table, and about 90% of those were observed once. The ten most abundant clones make up about 2.2% of the sample.

A second Seattle source provided samples from volunteer blood donors who had recovered from COVID-19. Each collaborating institution followed its own protocols to collect whole blood in K2EDTA tubes. Collaborator samples were shipped for TCRbeta analysis as frozen whole blood, isolated PBMCs, or DNA extracted from either sample type. The sequence was obtained from a woman in her forties or fifties who had recovered from COVID-19. The V and J genes are TRBV5-6 and TRBJ2-5; 7 central bases correspond to TRBD2. Sequenced input: peripheral blood. The CDR3 protein sequence reads: CASSLGGRGGETQYF. The DNA sequence is as follows: TGTGCCAGCAGCTTGGGCGGGAGAGGTGGAGAGACCCAGTACTTC.